These 28 T cell receptor beta chains originate from one sample sequenced in a study of blood T cell repertoires in COVID-19 (TCRdb year 2020). Libraries were built with the immunoSEQ multiplex PCR assay. TCRdb carries this immuneACCESS record with in-frame sequences only. Its versions omit some clonotypes, under half of them owing to an unresolved V gene in the studies checked, with the rest unexplained. Here the sample has some 390,000 clones; around 90% occur a single time. Together, the top ten hold less than 3.5% of the sample. The specimen was peripheral blood. These receptors all stem from a human donor in a cohort sampled during active COVID-19.

CDR3 residues: CASSEFRGTSGNYEQYF. CDR3 nucleotide sequence: TGTGCCAGCAGTGAATTCAGGGGAACTAGCGGGAACTACGAGCAGTACTTC. The chain links TRBV6-1 to TRBJ2-7, with 10 bases aligning to TRBD2. V shed 2 bases and J 3 bases; nucleotides not matched to a gene: 10. CDR1 and CDR2 from the germline V gene are MNHNS and SASEGT. CDR3 length: 17 amino acids.

The rearrangement joins TRBV30 to TRBJ1-3, with D hard to call. The germline V and J ends were trimmed by 0 bases and 6 bases, with 15 bases remaining between them. There are 15 residues in the CDR3. CDR1 is GTSNPN and CDR2 is SVGIG in the germline V gene (reference sequence). DNA of the CDR3: TGTGCCTGGAGTGTACTGGCGAGGGCGGCAAACACCATATATTTT. Translation gives CAWSVLARAANTIYF.

This rearrangement joins TRBV25-1 to TRBJ2-7, with 11 bases identical to TRBD2. CDR1 and CDR2 (germline): MGHDK, SYGVNS. Germline trimming cut 6 bases from V and 2 bases from J; bases unmatched to any gene: 3. The CDR3 contains 14 residues. CDR3 in DNA: TGTGCCAGCAGCCTAGCGGGAGGAGCCTACGAGCAGTACTTC. This sequence encodes CASSLAGGAYEQYF.

The chain employs TRBV27 and TRBJ2-7, with D tentatively TRBD2 (5 bases). The CDR3 length is 15 residues. V was shortened by 4 bases and J by 2 bases, with 15 bases between the two germline ends. Germline lookup yields CDR1 MNHEY and CDR2 SMNVEV (reference sequence). CDR3 in amino acids: CASSSFWGSAYEQYF. CDR3 DNA sequence: TGTGCCAGCAGTTCGTTTTGGGGTAGCGCCTACGAGCAGTACTTC.

This CDR3 is CAWRTDRGPYEQYF. The CDR3 DNA is TGTGCCTGGAGGACCGACAGGGGCCCCTACGAGCAGTACTTC. The rearrangement uses TRBV30 and TRBJ2-7; 8 positions match TRBD1. Trimming took 3 bases from V and 2 from J; bases not matched to a gene: 6. The germline gives CDR1 GTSNPN, CDR2 SVGIG (reference sequence). The CDR3 is 14 amino acids. Full variable domain (missing parts from reference TRBV30 and TRBJ2-7): SQTIHQWPATLVQPVGSPLSLECTVEGTSNPNLYWYRQAAGRGLQLLFYSVGIGQISSEVPQNLSASRPQDRQFILSSKKLLLSDSGFYLCAWRTDRGPYEQYFGPGTRLTVT.

The V call is TRBV30, the J call TRBJ1-1; possible D gene TRBD1, 5 bases. V was shortened by 5 bases and J by 0 bases, with 13 bases between the two germline ends. CDR3 length: 14 amino acids. CDR1 GTSNPN and CDR2 SVGIG come from the germline V gene (reference sequence). CDR3 loop: CAWLPGVMNTEAFF. The CDR3 DNA is TGTGCCTGGTTACCGGGGGTAATGAACACTGAAGCTTTCTTT.

The chain carries TRBV11-2 and TRBJ1-6; perhaps TRBD1 as D (5 bases). The CDR3 has 14 residues. Germline V gene sequence: CDR1 SGHAT, CDR2 FQNNGV. Trimming took 2 bases from V and 9 from J, leaving 11 bases between them. The DNA for the CDR3 is TGTGCCAGCAGCTTAATCGACAGCACTTCACCCCTCCACTTT. This codes for CASSLIDSTSPLHF. The whole variable domain, filled in from reference TRBV11-2 and TRBJ1-6, reads EAGVAQSPRYKIIEKRQSVAFWCNPISGHATLYWYQQILGQGPKLLIQFQNNGVVDDSQLPKDRFSAERLKGVDSTLKIQPAKLEDSAVYLCASSLIDSTSPLHFGNGTRLTVT.

The rearrangement uses TRBV4-1 and TRBJ2-1, with TRBD2 matching 7 bases. The germline V gene encodes CDR1 MGHRA and CDR2 YSYEKL. The V and J ends lost 3 bases and 0 bases, in that order; junction bases with no gene match: 8. This CDR3 spans 17 amino acids. The DNA for the CDR3 is TGCGCCAGCAGCCAGAGTAGCGGGCGGAGCTCCTACAATGAGCAGTTCTTC. This encodes CASSQSSGRSSYNEQFF.

The chain recombines TRBV10-3 with TRBJ1-2; possible D gene TRBD1, 6 bases. Germline V CDR1 and CDR2: ENHRY, SYGVKD. The CDR3 consists of 15 residues. Trimming pared 0 bases from V and 4 bases from J, leaving 12 bases between. This CDR3 is CAISESGDTIYGYTF. CDR3 coding DNA: TGTGCCATCAGTGAGTCGGGGGACACAATCTATGGCTACACCTTC.

The chain uses TRBV5-6 and TRBJ2-7, with D hard to call. Trimming left V 0 bases short and J 4 bases short, with 11 bases between. CDR1 and CDR2 (germline): SGHDT, YYEEEE. The CDR3 totals 14 residues. The CDR3 loop reads CASSLGISTYEQYF. CDR3 coding DNA: TGTGCCAGCAGCTTGGGTATATCGACTTACGAGCAGTACTTC.

The chain employs TRBV4-1 and TRBJ2-7; 7 bases are a match to TRBD2. Germline CDR1 and CDR2: MGHRA and YSYEKL. The CDR3 length is 14 residues. Losses at the gene ends were 1 base for V and 3 bases for J; bases not matched to a gene: 3. The CDR3 DNA reads as TGCGCCAGCAGCCAAGCCAGCGGGGACTACGAGCAGTACTTC. Translating it yields CASSQASGDYEQYF.

CDR3 DNA sequence: TGCGCCAGCAGCTCAGACTTCTCCTACAATGAGCAGTTCTTC. This sequence encodes CASSSDFSYNEQFF. V and J are TRBV5-1 and TRBJ2-1, with no clear D. The V end lost 3 bases, the J end lost 0 bases, and 7 bases lay between the germline ends. Germline V gene sequence: CDR1 SGHRS, CDR2 YFSETQ. The CDR3 extends over 14 amino acids.

The chain couples TRBV7-2 to TRBJ1-4, with D perhaps matching TRBD1 (5 bases). The CDR3 is 15 residues long. CDR1 is SGHTA, CDR2 FQGNSA, per germline. V was trimmed by 2 bases and J by 1 base, leaving 8 bases between them. CDR3 loop: CASSLSGGTNEKLFF. CDR3 sequence (DNA): TGTGCCAGCAGCTTATCGGGGGGAACTAATGAAAAACTGTTTTTT. Supplemented by reference TRBV7-2 and TRBJ1-4, the full variable domain reads GAGVSQSPSNKVTEKGKDVELRCDPISGHTALYWYRQSLGQGLEFLIYFQGNSAPDKSGLPSDRFSAERTGGSVSTLTIQRTQQEDSAVYLCASSLSGGTNEKLFFGSGTQLSVL.

The chain's CDR3 is CASSSLAGGAEETQYF. CDR3 DNA sequence: TGTGCCAGCAGCTCCTTAGCGGGAGGAGCGGAAGAGACCCAGTACTTC. The J gene is TRBJ2-5, the V gene TRBV3-1 (or the pseudogene TRBV3-2); the match to TRBD2 covers 10 bases. V shed 5 bases and J 3 bases; nucleotides not matched to a gene: 9. Per the germline V gene, CDR1 is LGHDT and CDR2 is YNNKEL (reference sequence). The CDR3 is 16 residues long.

The CDR3 sequence: CACRRTGGFSGNTIYF. CDR3 DNA sequence: TGTGCCTGCCGGCGGACAGGGGGCTTCTCTGGAAACACCATATATTTT. This sequence joins TRBV19 and TRBJ1-3; 11 bases match TRBD1. Trimming removed 11 bases from V and 0 bases from J; junction bases left unmatched: 9. The CDR3 has 16 residues. Germline CDR1 LNHDA, CDR2 SQIVND (reference sequence).

The chain carries TRBV11-2 and TRBJ1-1; D might be TRBD1 (6 bases). Trimming pared 6 bases from V and 0 bases from J, leaving 17 bases between. The V gene's germline CDR1 is SGHAT and CDR2 FQNNGV. The length of the CDR3 is 16 residues. CDR3 loop: CASSAGTQALNTEAFF. CDR3 in DNA: TGTGCCAGCAGTGCCGGGACACAAGCCTTGAACACTGAAGCTTTCTTT. Full variable domain (rest looked up from reference TRBV11-2 and TRBJ1-1): EAGVAQSPRYKIIEKRQSVAFWCNPISGHATLYWYQQILGQGPKLLIQFQNNGVVDDSQLPKDRFSAERLKGVDSTLKIQPAKLEDSAVYLCASSAGTQALNTEAFFGQGTRLTVV.

This clone was counted a few times. The V gene is TRBV4-1, the J gene TRBJ1-1, with unresolved D. CDR3 length equals 14 residues. Trimming cost V 1 base and J 0 bases, with 6 bases left between them. The germline V gene encodes CDR1 MGHRA and CDR2 YSYEKL. The CDR3: CASSQGRMNTEAFF. The CDR3 nucleotides are TGCGCCAGCAGCCAAGGCAGGATGAACACTGAAGCTTTCTTT.

In its sample, this clone was seen many times. V is TRBV6-2 or TRBV6-3 and J is TRBJ1-4; possible D gene TRBD1, 6 bases. Trimming removed 4 bases from V and 5 bases from J, with 8 bases in between. Germline-derived CDR1 and CDR2 are MNHEY and SVGEGT. There are 13 residues in the CDR3. CDR3 in DNA: TGTGCCAGCAGTTGGACAGAGAATGAAAAACTGTTTTTT. This gives the protein CASSWTENEKLFF.

J is TRBJ2-3 and V is TRBV30; D is perhaps TRBD2 (6 bases). Germline CDR1 is GTSNPN and CDR2 is SVGIG (reference sequence). This CDR3 has 23 amino acids. Between the trimmed V and J ends, which lost 2 bases and 2 bases, there was a span of 38 bases. In DNA form, the CDR3 reads TGTGCCTGGAGTAGTATGTGGGTTATGGGGGGTGGGCGTCCAAACACCTCCACAGATACGCAGTATTTT. Translation gives CAWSSMWVMGGGRPNTSTDTQYF.

The rearrangement links TRBV28 to TRBJ1-6; tentatively, D is TRBD1 (5 bases). The CDR3 sequence is 14 residues long. Germline V lookup: CDR1 MDHEN, CDR2 SYDVKM. Between the trimmed V and J ends, which lost 4 bases and 10 bases, there was a span of 14 bases. The CDR3 sequence is CASSSGGTISPLHF. As DNA, the CDR3 is TGTGCCAGCAGTTCGGGGGGTACTATCTCACCCCTCCACTTT.

The rearrangement links TRBV6-4 to TRBJ2-1, with TRBD2 as a possible D gene (5 bases). V was shortened by 6 bases and J by 0 bases, with 12 bases between the two germline ends. The CDR3 is 15 amino acids. Looked up from germline, CDR1 is MRHNA and CDR2 is SNTAGT. The CDR3 nucleotides are TGTGCCAGCAGCCCCGGGGTTAGCTCCTACAATGAGCAGTTCTTC. Translating it yields CASSPGVSSYNEQFF.

The rearrangement uses TRBV7-4 and TRBJ2-7; maybe TRBD1 (7 bases). Trimming shortened V by 10 bases and J by 3 bases, and 16 bases separated the two germline ends. The V gene's germline CDR1 is SGHVT and CDR2 SQSDAQ. The CDR3 has 13 residues. CDR3 sequence (DNA): TGTGCCATGAGGAGGGGACAGTACTACGAGCAGTACTTC. Protein product: CAMRRGQYYEQYF.

This rearrangement joins TRBV9 to TRBJ2-2; D perhaps matches TRBD2 (6 bases). This CDR3 is 15 amino acids long. The germline V and J ends were trimmed by 0 bases and 5 bases, with 11 bases remaining between them. Germline CDR1 SGDLS, CDR2 YYNGEE. The CDR3 DNA reads as TGTGCCAGCAGCGTAGCGGGAGAAGGGACCGGGGAGCTGTTTTTT. It codes for CASSVAGEGTGELFF. The complete variable domain, with remaining parts taken from reference TRBV9 and TRBJ2-2, reads DSGVTQTPKHLITATGQRVTLRCSPRSGDLSVYWYQQSLDQGLQFLIQYYNGEERAKGNILERFSAQQFPDLHSELNLSSLELGDSALYFCASSVAGEGTGELFFGEGSRLTVL.

Worth noting for this clone: One junction end does not reproduce the germline sequence, and a read error may be involved. J is TRBJ1-5 and V is TRBV5-1, with TRBD1 matching over 10 bases. This CDR3 has 15 amino acids. Germline V lookup: CDR1 SGHRS, CDR2 YFSETQ. CDR3 sequence: CASSPDRGSNQPRHF. CDR3 coding DNA: TGCGCCAGCAGCCCGGACAGGGGGAGCAATCAGCCCCGGCATTTT. The full variable domain, in which reference TRBV5-1 and TRBJ1-5 provide the parts outside the CDR3, is KAGVTQTPRYLIKTRGQQVTLSCSPISGHRSVSWYQQTPGQGLQFLFEYFSETQRNKGNFPGRFSGRQFSNSRSEMNVSTLELGDSALYLCASSPDRGSNQPRHFGDGTRLSIL.

V usage is TRBV19 and J usage is TRBJ2-4; 9 nucleotides agree with TRBD1. V shed 10 bases, J shed 4 bases, and the junction held 5 bases outside the gene matches. This CDR3 is 13 amino acids long. Per germline, CDR1 LNHDA and CDR2 SQIVND (reference sequence). The CDR3 DNA is TGTGCCACCCAAGGACAGGGGAAAAACATTCAGTACTTC. Protein product: CATQGQGKNIQYF.

In this sample, this clone turned up once. This sequence joins TRBV7-6 and TRBJ2-6; D gene ambiguous. V was shortened by 0 bases and J by 1 base, with 7 bases between the two germline ends. The CDR3 is 16 residues long. Germline CDR1 SGHVS, CDR2 FNYEAQ. The CDR3 loop reads CASSLALVSGANVLTF. The CDR3 coding sequence is TGTGCCAGCAGCTTAGCGCTAGTTTCTGGGGCCAACGTCCTGACTTTC.

CDR3 region: CASSQAPRRTAIGPNSPLHF. DNA for the CDR3: TGCGCCAGCAGCCAAGCCCCAAGGAGGACGGCAATTGGGCCCAATTCACCCCTCCACTTT. This chain connects TRBV4-1 to TRBJ1-6; no clear D. CDR3 length: 20 amino acids. Trimming stripped 1 base from V and 7 bases from J, with 26 bases between. Germline V gives CDR1 MGHRA, CDR2 YSYEKL.

J is TRBJ2-5 and V is TRBV6-5, with D tentatively TRBD1 (5 bases). The ends were cut back, 7 bases at V and 5 bases at J, with 11 bases in the middle. CDR1 is MNHEY and CDR2 is SVGAGI in the germline V gene. The CDR3 has 12 amino acids. The CDR3 nucleotides read TGTGCCAGCATCCAGGGAATGGAGACCCAGTACTTC. It translates to CASIQGMETQYF.